A selection of T cell receptor beta chains follows, all from one sample in a study of shared clonotypes between healthy human individuals. Some clones are missing from TCRdb's copy, which holds only in-frame ones; the method was immunoSEQ multiplex PCR. The data hold 2 million to 2.5 million clones, with more than 85% observed a single time. Specimen: naive CD4+ T cells from PBMCs. These receptors all stem from a man between 18 and 35 years old in good health. Some clones in this sample may be carry-over from other donors' samples. CDR3s include the opening cysteine and the closing phenylalanine or tryptophan. The D gene is left open where the match is weak. A row's size may be missing; if present it is once, few, many or a size class.

v_call: TRBV19
j_call: TRBJ1-2
clone_size: NA
d_call: TRBD1
cdr3_length: 16
cdr3_aa: CASSSPRTGVNYGYTF

v_call: TRBV18
j_call: TRBJ2-1
clone_size: NA
d_call: TRBD2
cdr3_length: 15
cdr3_aa: CASSPGLVSYNEQFF

v_call: TRBV19
j_call: TRBJ2-3
clone_size: NA
d_call: NA
cdr3_length: 15
cdr3_aa: CASSNPVTGSDTQYF

v_call: TRBV5-4
j_call: TRBJ2-1
clone_size: NA
d_call: NA
cdr3_length: 15
cdr3_aa: CASTPQFGSYNEQFF

v_call: TRBV6-4
j_call: TRBJ2-1
clone_size: NA
d_call: TRBD2
cdr3_length: 15
cdr3_aa: CASKAFAGGYNEQFF

v_call: TRBV5-4
j_call: TRBJ2-7
clone_size: NA
d_call: TRBD2
cdr3_length: 12
cdr3_aa: CASGQAGYEQYF

v_call: TRBV28
j_call: TRBJ1-5
clone_size: NA
d_call: NA
cdr3_length: 15
cdr3_aa: CASAGRGSGNLPQHF

v_call: TRBV5-4
j_call: TRBJ1-3
clone_size: NA
d_call: NA
cdr3_length: 15
cdr3_aa: CASSEDRNSGNTIYF

v_call: TRBV2
j_call: TRBJ1-1
clone_size: NA
d_call: NA
cdr3_length: 14
cdr3_aa: CASSDRGFGTEAFF

v_call: TRBV5-1
j_call: TRBJ2-5
clone_size: NA
d_call: TRBD2
cdr3_length: 15
cdr3_aa: CASSLVSSGGETQYF

v_call: TRBV19
j_call: TRBJ2-1
clone_size: NA
d_call: TRBD2
cdr3_length: 17
cdr3_aa: CASRGLAGGGSYNEQFF

v_call: TRBV5-3
j_call: TRBJ1-1
clone_size: once
d_call: TRBD1
cdr3_length: 14
cdr3_aa: CARSPSDRDTEAFF

v_call: TRBV11-3
j_call: TRBJ2-1
clone_size: NA
d_call: TRBD2
cdr3_length: 15
cdr3_aa: CASSKPAGGVNEQFF

v_call: TRBV6-6
j_call: TRBJ2-3
clone_size: NA
d_call: TRBD2
cdr3_length: 16
cdr3_aa: CASSKLGLAGLDTQYF

v_call: TRBV7-6
j_call: TRBJ1-2
clone_size: NA
d_call: TRBD1
cdr3_length: 14
cdr3_aa: CASSPGQGYYGYTF

v_call: TRBV5-1
j_call: TRBJ1-3
clone_size: NA
d_call: NA
cdr3_length: 15
cdr3_aa: CASSLARTAGNTIYF

v_call: TRBV2
j_call: TRBJ1-4
clone_size: NA
d_call: TRBD1
cdr3_length: 15
cdr3_aa: CASSNQGATNEKLFF

v_call: TRBV7-9
j_call: TRBJ2-5
clone_size: NA
d_call: NA
cdr3_length: 14
cdr3_aa: CASSSKGGLETQYF

v_call: TRBV6-1
j_call: TRBJ1-5
clone_size: NA
d_call: NA
cdr3_length: 13
cdr3_aa: CASSDLGAQPQHF

v_call: TRBV5-1
j_call: TRBJ2-7
clone_size: NA
d_call: TRBD2
cdr3_length: 14
cdr3_aa: CASSSTSGFYEQYF

v_call: TRBV7-7
j_call: TRBJ2-5
clone_size: NA
d_call: NA
cdr3_length: 14
cdr3_aa: CASSLGTSQETQYF

v_call: TRBV5-1
j_call: TRBJ2-3
clone_size: NA
d_call: TRBD1
cdr3_length: 19
cdr3_aa: CASSRNQPRDRGRLDTQYF

v_call: TRBV6-5
j_call: TRBJ1-5
clone_size: NA
d_call: NA
cdr3_length: 14
cdr3_aa: CASKSGALNQPQHF

v_call: TRBV28
j_call: TRBJ2-1
clone_size: NA
d_call: NA
cdr3_length: 15
cdr3_aa: CASSQLKGSYNEQFF

v_call: TRBV19
j_call: TRBJ2-1
clone_size: NA
d_call: NA
cdr3_length: 15
cdr3_aa: CASTPWGRRNNEQFF

v_call: TRBV5-1
j_call: NA
clone_size: NA
d_call: NA
cdr3_length: 14
cdr3_aa: CASSSDGYSYEQYF

v_call: TRBV5-1
j_call: TRBJ2-5
clone_size: NA
d_call: NA
cdr3_length: 13
cdr3_aa: CASSFPGQETQYF

v_call: TRBV28
j_call: TRBJ2-1
clone_size: once
d_call: NA
cdr3_length: 15
cdr3_aa: CASSSSSAGYNEQFF

v_call: TRBV7-2
j_call: TRBJ1-2
clone_size: NA
d_call: TRBD1
cdr3_length: 16
cdr3_aa: CASSIRTGGASYGYTF

v_call: TRBV20-1
j_call: TRBJ2-5
clone_size: NA
d_call: NA
cdr3_length: 11
cdr3_aa: CSVAPQETQYF

v_call: TRBV14
j_call: TRBJ1-1
clone_size: once
d_call: NA
cdr3_length: 14
cdr3_aa: CASSPLGINAYAFF